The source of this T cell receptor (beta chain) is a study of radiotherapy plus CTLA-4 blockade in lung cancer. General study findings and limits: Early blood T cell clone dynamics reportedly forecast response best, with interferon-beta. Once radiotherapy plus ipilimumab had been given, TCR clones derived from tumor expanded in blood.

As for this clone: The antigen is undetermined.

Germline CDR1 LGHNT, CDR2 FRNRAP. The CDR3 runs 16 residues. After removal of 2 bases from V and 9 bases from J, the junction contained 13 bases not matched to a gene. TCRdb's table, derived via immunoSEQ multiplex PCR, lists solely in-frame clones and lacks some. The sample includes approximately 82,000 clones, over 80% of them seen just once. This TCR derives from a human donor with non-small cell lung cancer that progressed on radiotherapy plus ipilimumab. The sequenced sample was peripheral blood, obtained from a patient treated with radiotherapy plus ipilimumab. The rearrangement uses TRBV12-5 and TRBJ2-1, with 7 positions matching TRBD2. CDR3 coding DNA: TGTGCTAGTGGTTTGATGAGCGGGGCAAACACCGGTGAGCAGTTCTTC. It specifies CASGLMSGANTGEQFF.